This T cell receptor (beta chain) was captured in a study of control samples from healthy donors and cancer patients (dated by TCRdb to 2020 to 2022). The receptor library was made with the immunoSEQ multiplex PCR assay. As stored in TCRdb, this immuneACCESS dataset retains in-frame rearrangements with V and J assigned. A fraction of the clones does not appear; measured against another copy, unresolved V genes explain less than half of the discrepancy, and the remainder lacks a known reason. The sample records roughly 120,000 clones, approximately 90% of which are singletons. Approximately 8% of the sample rests with the top ten. Regarding this clone: Its antigen is unknown. No per-base quality is available; no much larger clone lies one base away.

The sample taken for sequencing was blood. The TCR was taken from a woman aged 18-29 years in good health.

The nucleotides are TGTGCCAGCAGTGCAGCCCTAGCGGGAGGGCCGGAAAATGAGCAGTTCTTC. It specifies CASSAALAGGPENEQFF. The rearranged segments are TRBV27 and TRBJ2-1, with TRBD2 matching 12 junction bases. Trimmed from V: 5 bases; trimmed from J: 7 bases; junction bases lacking a gene match: 12. Its CDR3 holds 17 amino acids, cysteine through phenylalanine. The sequence is cut down to CDR3 DNA, 51 bases in frame from base 1. CDR1 is given as MNHEY and CDR2 as SMNVEV, both from the germline V gene (reference sequence).